Listed below are T cell receptor beta chains from one sample, sequenced in a study of PD-1 blockade in classical Hodgkin lymphoma. Here immunoSEQ multiplex PCR was the method, and the copy in TCRdb shows in-frame clones only, minus some. The sample comprises tens of thousands of clones, 55% to 75% of which are singletons, and around 3% rests with the top ten. The sequencing here drew on peripheral blood mononuclear cells (PBMCs), taken at baseline. The receptors originated from a human donor with classical Hodgkin lymphoma. The CDR3 runs from the conserved cysteine through the conserved F or W. Each record gives: V gene, clone size, D gene, J gene, CDR3 DNA, CDR3 protein. A D gene is named only where the DNA matches it firmly. Expanded clones are given a class, and other clones once, few, many or no size at all.

TRBV6-5	once	TRBD1	TRBJ2-1	TGTGCCAGCAGTTACGAGGGGGCCGCCTACAATGAGCAGTTCTTC	CASSYEGAAYNEQFF
TRBV19	-	TRBD2	TRBJ2-6	TGTGCCAGTAGTATTCCCTTGGGACTAGCGGGAGCTGGGGCCAACGTCCTGACTTTC	CASSIPLGLAGAGANVLTF
TRBV2	-	-	TRBJ1-5	TGTGCCAGCAGGATCGGGACCTCTAAAAATCAGCCCCAGCATTTT	CASRIGTSKNQPQHF
TRBV5-1	few	TRBD2	TRBJ2-5	TGCGCCAGCAGCTGGGGACTAGCGGGACAAGAGACCCAGTACTTC	CASSWGLAGQETQYF
TRBV15	few	-	TRBJ1-5	TGTGCCACCAGCAGAGATCGAGCCCGTCCGCATTTT	CATSRDRARPHF
TRBV30	-	TRBD1	TRBJ1-4	TGTGCCTGGAGTGGACAGGGTCGACTGTTTTTT	CAWSGQGRLFF
TRBV6-5	-	TRBD1	TRBJ2-7	TGTGCCACCCTAGGACAGGGGAATTACGAGCAGTACTTC	CATLGQGNYEQYF
TRBV9	-	-	TRBJ2-7	TGTGCCAGCAGCCCCCCAGGAGGGCCCAGCTCCTACGAGCAGTACTTC	CASSPPGGPSSYEQYF
TRBV11-2	once	TRBD2	TRBJ2-1	TGTGCCAGCAGCTTAAGTGGACTAGTCCACAATGAGCAGTTCTTC	CASSLSGLVHNEQFF
TRBV7-6	few	-	TRBJ2-7	TGTGCCAGCAGCTTGAGGTCAGGGGGGCTCTCCTACGAGCAGTACTTC	CASSLRSGGLSYEQYF
TRBV14	-	-	TRBJ2-2	TGTGCCAGCAGCCAATCACAGGACGGGGAGCTGTTTTTT	CASSQSQDGELFF
TRBV6-1	-	TRBD1	TRBJ1-5	TGTGCCAGCAGTGAACTCGGGGGACAGTGGCATCAGCCCCAGCATTTT	CASSELGGQWHQPQHF
TRBV4-2	-	TRBD2	TRBJ2-1	TGTGCCAGCAGCCAAGTCCGAGCGGGAGTCTTCAATGAGCAGTTCTTC	CASSQVRAGVFNEQFF
TRBV4-3	-	-	TRBJ1-1	TGCGCCAGCAGCCAAGAGGGCACTACGAACACTGAAGCTTTCTTT	CASSQEGTTNTEAFF
TRBV19	-	-	TRBJ2-5	TGTGCCAGTAGCGAAGAGGGGAACAGGGAAGAGACCCAGTACTTC	CASSEEGNREETQYF
TRBV7-2	-	TRBD2	TRBJ2-5	TGTGCCAGCAGCTCCGATCTAGGGACTAGCGATCAAGAGACCCAGTACTTC	CASSSDLGTSDQETQYF
TRBV18	-	-	TRBJ1-1	TGTGCCAGCTCACCACCCGTGGGTTCGAACACTGAAGCTTTCTTT	CASSPPVGSNTEAFF
TRBV4-3	once	-	TRBJ2-7	TGCGCCAGCAGCCAAGAGGGGGGACTGGGCTCCTACGAGCAGTACTTC	CASSQEGGLGSYEQYF
TRBV7-2	-	TRBD1	TRBJ1-1	TGTGCCAGCAGCTCAAGACAGGGTAGGGGCACTGAAGCTTTCTTT	CASSSRQGRGTEAFF
TRBV6-5	-	-	TRBJ1-4	TGTGCCAGCAAGGGCGGGGGGTCTAATGAAAAACTGTTTTTT	CASKGGGSNEKLFF
TRBV11-2	-	TRBD2	TRBJ2-5	TGTGCCAGCAGCTTTAGCGGGGGTCAAGAGACCCAGTACTTC	CASSFSGGQETQYF
TRBV7-8	many	TRBD1	TRBJ1-2	TGTGCCAGCAGCTTAGGCCCCGGGACAGGGCTTGGCTACACCTTC	CASSLGPGTGLGYTF